Listed below are T cell receptor beta chains from one sample, sequenced in a study of PD-1 blockade in classical Hodgkin lymphoma. TCRdb's copy holds only in-frame clones and misses some; the assay was immunoSEQ multiplex PCR. Among about 86,000 clones, 89% were seen once, and the ten largest hold about 10%. This specimen consisted of peripheral blood mononuclear cells (PBMCs), obtained before the second cycle of nivolumab. All receptors derive from a human donor with classical Hodgkin lymphoma. CDR3s include the opening cysteine and the closing phenylalanine or tryptophan. Fields, in order: V gene, J gene, D gene, clone size, CDR3 protein, CDR3 DNA. D genes are given only for firm matches. Size is stated for part of the rows, as once, few or many counts, or as a class when the clone is expanded.

TRBV10-3,TRBJ1-6,.,.,CAISKGAANSPLHF,TGTGCCATCAGTAAAGGGGCCGCGAATTCACCCCTCCACTTT
TRBV28,TRBJ2-1,TRBD2,.,CASSASGRAYNEQFF,TGTGCCAGCAGCGCTAGCGGGAGGGCCTACAATGAGCAGTTCTTC
TRBV29-1,TRBJ2-3,.,.,CSVENGDTQYF,TGCAGCGTTGAGAACGGAGATACGCAGTATTTT
TRBV18,TRBJ2-7,TRBD2,once,CASSPGTSGRAVYEQYF,TGTGCCAGCTCACCGGGCACTAGCGGGAGGGCCGTATACGAGCAGTACTTC
TRBV2,TRBJ2-3,.,.,CASSNQDTQYF,TGTGCCAGCAGTAATCAGGATACGCAGTATTTT
TRBV6-6,TRBJ1-1,.,.,CASSYRRDEAFF,TGTGCCAGCAGCTATAGAAGGGATGAAGCTTTCTTT
TRBV11-2,TRBJ2-2,TRBD1,.,CASSSIRDREVFTGELFF,TGTGCCAGCAGCTCGATCCGGGACAGGGAGGTATTCACCGGGGAGCTGTTTTTT
TRBV15,TRBJ2-3,.,many,CATSSTPGTTDTQYF,TGTGCCACCAGCTCGACCCCGGGCACCACAGATACGCAGTATTTT
TRBV4-2,TRBJ2-7,.,.,CASSQEGRGYEQYF,TGTGCCAGCAGCCAAGAGGGCAGGGGCTACGAGCAGTACTTC
TRBV23-1,TRBJ1-5,.,.,CASSVDSNQPQHF,TGCGCCAGCAGTGTTGACTCTAATCAGCCCCAGCATTTT
TRBV6-6,TRBJ2-7,TRBD1,.,CASSGPGQGIYEQYF,TGTGCCAGCAGCGGACCGGGACAGGGGATTTACGAGCAGTACTTC
TRBV27,TRBJ2-7,.,.,CASSTANSYEQYF,TGTGCCAGCAGCACAGCTAACTCCTACGAGCAGTACTTC
TRBV28,TRBJ1-4,TRBD1,.,CASSFMTGKGEKLFF,TGTGCCAGCAGTTTCATGACAGGGAAAGGTGAAAAACTGTTTTTT
TRBV5-6,TRBJ1-6,TRBD1,.,CASRNRGRDTNSPLHF,TGTGCCAGCAGGAACAGGGGGCGGGATACGAATTCACCCCTCCACTTT
TRBV10-3,TRBJ2-2,.,.,CAISEGGAAGELFF,TGTGCCATCAGTGAGGGGGGCGCCGCCGGGGAGCTGTTTTTT
TRBV7-6,TRBJ1-5,.,.,CASSLGPYNQPQHF,TGTGCCAGCAGCTTAGGACCGTACAATCAGCCCCAGCATTTT
TRBV5-8,TRBJ2-5,.,.,CASNWGMGETQYF,TGTGCCAGCAACTGGGGTATGGGGGAGACCCAGTACTTC
TRBV6-1,TRBJ2-2,TRBD2,.,CASSELAGGTFGELFF,TGTGCCAGCAGTGAACTAGCGGGGGGGACCTTCGGGGAGCTGTTTTTT
TRBV15,TRBJ2-7,.,.,CATSTRTAVYEQYF,TGTGCCACCAGCACCAGGACAGCCGTCTACGAGCAGTACTTC
TRBV7-9,TRBJ2-7,.,.,CASSPSGRASEQYF,TGTGCCAGCAGCCCCTCCGGCAGGGCATCCGAGCAGTACTTC
TRBV2,TRBJ2-2,.,.,CARTTGANTGELFF,TGTGCCAGGACGACAGGAGCGAACACCGGGGAGCTGTTTTTT
TRBV19,TRBJ1-5,TRBD1,.,CASSRDREDQPQHF,TGTGCCAGTAGCCGGGACAGGGAGGATCAGCCCCAGCATTTT
TRBV5-1,TRBJ2-3,.,.,CASSSPGGRGDTQYF,TGCGCCAGCAGCTCGCCCGGGGGCCGTGGAGATACGCAGTATTTT
TRBV27,TRBJ1-4,.,.,CASSPDSFRSEKLFF,TGTGCCAGCAGTCCCGACAGTTTTAGGAGCGAAAAACTGTTTTTT
TRBV25-1,TRBJ2-2,TRBD2,.,CASSESHKASGTGELFF,TGTGCCAGCAGTGAATCCCATAAGGCTAGCGGGACCGGGGAGCTGTTTTTT
TRBV19,TRBJ1-4,.,.,CASTSGERWEKLFF,TGTGCCAGTACATCAGGGGAGCGGTGGGAAAAACTGTTTTTT
TRBV28,TRBJ1-5,.,.,CASSFIPNQPQHF,TGTGCCAGCAGTTTTATTCCCAATCAGCCCCAGCATTTT